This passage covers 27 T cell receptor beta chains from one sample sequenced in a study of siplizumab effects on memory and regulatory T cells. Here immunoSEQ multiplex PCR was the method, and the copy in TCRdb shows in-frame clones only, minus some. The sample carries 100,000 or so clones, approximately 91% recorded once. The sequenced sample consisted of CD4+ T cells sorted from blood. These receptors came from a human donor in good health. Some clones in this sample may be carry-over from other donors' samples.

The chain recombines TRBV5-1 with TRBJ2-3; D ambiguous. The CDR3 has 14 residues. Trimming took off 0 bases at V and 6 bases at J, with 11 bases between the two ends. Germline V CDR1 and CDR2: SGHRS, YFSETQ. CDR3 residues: CASSLVPATDTQYF. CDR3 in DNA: TGCGCCAGCAGCTTGGTCCCGGCTACGGATACGCAGTATTTT.

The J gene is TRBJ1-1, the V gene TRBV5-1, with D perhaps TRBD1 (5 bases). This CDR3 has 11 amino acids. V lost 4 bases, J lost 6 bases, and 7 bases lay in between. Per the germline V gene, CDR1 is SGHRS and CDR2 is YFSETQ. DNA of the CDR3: TGCGCCAGCAGCGGGGGGGCTGAAGCTTTCTTT. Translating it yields CASSGGAEAFF.

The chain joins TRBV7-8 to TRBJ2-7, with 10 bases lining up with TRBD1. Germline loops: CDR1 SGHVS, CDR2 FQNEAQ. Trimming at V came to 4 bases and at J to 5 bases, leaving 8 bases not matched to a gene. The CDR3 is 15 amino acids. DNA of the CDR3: TGTGCCAGCAGCTCCACGGGACAGGGGTATGACGAGCAGTACTTC. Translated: CASSSTGQGYDEQYF.

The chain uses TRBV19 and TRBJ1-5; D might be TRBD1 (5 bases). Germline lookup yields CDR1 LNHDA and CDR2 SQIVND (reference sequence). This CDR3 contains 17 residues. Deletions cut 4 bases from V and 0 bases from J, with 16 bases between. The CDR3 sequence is CASSTDSYSYSNQPQHF. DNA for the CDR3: TGTGCCAGTAGTACCGACAGTTACTCCTATAGCAATCAGCCCCAGCATTTT.

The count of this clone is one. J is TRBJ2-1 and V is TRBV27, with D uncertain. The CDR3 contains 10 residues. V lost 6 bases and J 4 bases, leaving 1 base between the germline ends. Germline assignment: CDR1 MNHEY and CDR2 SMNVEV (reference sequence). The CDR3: CASRYNEQFF. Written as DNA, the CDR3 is TGTGCCAGCAGATACAATGAGCAGTTCTTC.

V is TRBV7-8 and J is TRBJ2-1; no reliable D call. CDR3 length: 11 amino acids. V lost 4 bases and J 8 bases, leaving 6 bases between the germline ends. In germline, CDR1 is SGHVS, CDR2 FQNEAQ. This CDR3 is CASSSHYEQFF. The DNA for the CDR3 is TGTGCCAGCAGCTCGCACTATGAGCAGTTCTTC. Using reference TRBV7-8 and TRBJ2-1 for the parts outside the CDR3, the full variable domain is GAGVSQSPRYKVAKRGQDVALRCDPISGHVSLFWYQQALGQGPEFLTYFQNEAQLDKSGLPSDRFFAERPEGSVSTLKIQRTQQEDSAVYLCASSSHYEQFFGPGTRLTVL.

CDR3 nucleotide sequence: TGTGCCAGCAGTTTAGGCGGGAGGGTCTACAATGAGCAGTTCTTC. As protein: CASSLGGRVYNEQFF. The chain is built from TRBV28 and TRBJ2-1, with TRBD2 matching over 9 bases. V dropped 2 bases and J dropped 3; count of bases not matched to a gene: 2. The CDR3 runs to 15 residues. Germline CDR1 and CDR2: MDHEN and SYDVKM.

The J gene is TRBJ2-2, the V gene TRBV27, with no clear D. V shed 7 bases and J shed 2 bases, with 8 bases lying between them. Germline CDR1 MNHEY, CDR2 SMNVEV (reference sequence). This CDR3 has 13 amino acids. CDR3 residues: CASMFVNTGELFF. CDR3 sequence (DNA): TGTGCCAGCATGTTCGTAAACACCGGGGAGCTGTTTTTT.

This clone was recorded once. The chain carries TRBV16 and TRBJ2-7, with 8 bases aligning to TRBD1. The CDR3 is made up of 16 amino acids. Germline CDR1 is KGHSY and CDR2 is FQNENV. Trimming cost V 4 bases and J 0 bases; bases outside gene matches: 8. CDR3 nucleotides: TGTGCCAGCAGCCCTAACGGACAGGGCAGCTCCTACGAGCAGTACTTC. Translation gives CASSPNGQGSSYEQYF.

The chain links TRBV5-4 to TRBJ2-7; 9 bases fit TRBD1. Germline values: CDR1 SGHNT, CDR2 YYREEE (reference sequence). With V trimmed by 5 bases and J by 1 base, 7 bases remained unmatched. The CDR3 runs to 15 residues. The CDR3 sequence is CASSTQDRGSYEQYF. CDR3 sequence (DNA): TGTGCCAGCAGTACCCAGGACAGGGGATCCTACGAGCAGTACTTC. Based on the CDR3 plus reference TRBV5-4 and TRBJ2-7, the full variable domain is ETGVTQSPTHLIKTRGQQVTLRCSSQSGHNTVSWYQQALGQGPQFIFQYYREEENGRGNFPPRFSGLQFPNYSSELNVNALELDDSALYLCASSTQDRGSYEQYFGPGTRLTVT.

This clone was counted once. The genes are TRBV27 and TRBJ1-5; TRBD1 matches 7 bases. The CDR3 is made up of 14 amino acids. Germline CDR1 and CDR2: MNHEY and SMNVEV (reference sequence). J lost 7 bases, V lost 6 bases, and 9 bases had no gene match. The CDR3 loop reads CASSPGTDGQPQHF. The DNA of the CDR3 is TGTGCCAGCAGCCCAGGGACAGACGGGCAGCCCCAGCATTTT.

The CDR3 loop reads CASSQTGGYTEAFF. The CDR3 DNA reads TGCGCCAGCAGCCAGACAGGGGGTTACACTGAAGCTTTCTTT. This chain joins TRBV4-1 and TRBJ1-1, with TRBD1 matching 9 bases. Germline V gene lookup returns CDR1 MGHRA and CDR2 YSYEKL. The CDR3 covers 14 residues. Trimming took 3 bases from V and 3 from J; bases not matched to a gene: 2.

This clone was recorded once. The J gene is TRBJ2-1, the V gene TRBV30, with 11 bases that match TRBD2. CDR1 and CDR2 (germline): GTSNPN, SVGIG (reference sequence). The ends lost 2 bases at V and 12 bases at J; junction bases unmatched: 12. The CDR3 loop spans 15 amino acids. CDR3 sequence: CAWSTGVAGGGVQFF. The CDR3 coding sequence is TGTGCCTGGAGTACCGGAGTAGCGGGAGGGGGAGTGCAGTTCTTC.

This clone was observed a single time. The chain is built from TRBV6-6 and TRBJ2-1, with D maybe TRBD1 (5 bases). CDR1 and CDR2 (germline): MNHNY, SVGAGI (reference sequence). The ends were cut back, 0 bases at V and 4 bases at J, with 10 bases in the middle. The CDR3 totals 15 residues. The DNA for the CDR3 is TGTGCCAGCAGTTACTCACAGGATCCTTACAATGAGCAGTTCTTC. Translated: CASSYSQDPYNEQFF.

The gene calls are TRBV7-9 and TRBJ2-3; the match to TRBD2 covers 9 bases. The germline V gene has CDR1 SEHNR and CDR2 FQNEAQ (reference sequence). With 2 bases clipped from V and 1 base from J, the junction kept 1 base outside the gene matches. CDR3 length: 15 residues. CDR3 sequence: CASSLLAGGTDTQYF. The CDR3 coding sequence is TGTGCCAGCAGCTTATTAGCGGGGGGCACAGATACGCAGTATTTT.

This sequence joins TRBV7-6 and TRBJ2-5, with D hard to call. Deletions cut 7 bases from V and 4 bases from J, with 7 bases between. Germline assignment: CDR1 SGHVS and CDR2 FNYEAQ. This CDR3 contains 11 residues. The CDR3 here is CASTWGETQYF. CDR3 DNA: TGTGCCAGCACCTGGGGAGAGACCCAGTACTTC.

The CDR3 sequence is CASGFGRTTDTQYF. In DNA, the CDR3 is TGTGCTAGTGGTTTTGGGCGGACCACAGATACGCAGTATTTT. This chain links TRBV12-5 with TRBJ2-3; D not certain. Per germline, CDR1 LGHNT and CDR2 FRNRAP. This CDR3 is 14 amino acids long. V lost 3 bases, J lost 2 bases, and 9 bases lay in between. Supplemented by reference TRBV12-5 and TRBJ2-3, the full variable domain reads DARVTQTPRHKVTEMGQEVTMRCQPILGHNTVFWYRQTMMQGLELLAYFRNRAPLDDSGMPKDRFSAEMPDATLATLKIQPSEPRDSAVYFCASGFGRTTDTQYFGPGTRLTVL.

CDR3 loop: CASAPLDSGELFF. The CDR3 DNA follows: TGTGCCAGCGCCCCACTAGATTCCGGGGAGCTGTTTTTT. The chain joins TRBV18 to TRBJ2-2, with D perhaps TRBD2 (5 bases). Trimming cost V 8 bases and J 6 bases, with 13 bases left between them. Germline V gene data show CDR1 as KGHSH and CDR2 as LQKENI. This CDR3 contains 13 residues.

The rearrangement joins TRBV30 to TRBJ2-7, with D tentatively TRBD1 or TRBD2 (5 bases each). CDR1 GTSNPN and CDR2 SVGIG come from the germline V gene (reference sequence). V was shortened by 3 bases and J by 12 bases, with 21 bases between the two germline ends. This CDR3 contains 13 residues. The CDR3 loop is CAWSETGTVRRYF. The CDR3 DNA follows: TGTGCCTGGAGCGAAACCGGGACGGTAAGAAGGTACTTC.

CDR3 DNA sequence: TGTGCCAGTAGTACGGGACCTCAGGGTTGGGATTCCTACGAGCAGTACTTC. This encodes CASSTGPQGWDSYEQYF. The chain recombines TRBV19 with TRBJ2-7; possibly TRBD1 or TRBD2 for D (5 bases each). Germline-derived CDR1 and CDR2 are LNHDA and SQIVND (reference sequence). The CDR3 contains 17 residues. Trimming removed 4 bases at V and 1 base at J, with 20 bases between. Together with reference TRBV19 and TRBJ2-7, the CDR3 gives the full variable domain: DGGITQSPKYLFRKEGQNVTLSCEQNLNHDAMYWYRQDPGQGLRLIYYSQIVNDFQKGDIAEGYSVSREKKESFPLTVTSAQKNPTAFYLCASSTGPQGWDSYEQYFGPGTRLTVT.

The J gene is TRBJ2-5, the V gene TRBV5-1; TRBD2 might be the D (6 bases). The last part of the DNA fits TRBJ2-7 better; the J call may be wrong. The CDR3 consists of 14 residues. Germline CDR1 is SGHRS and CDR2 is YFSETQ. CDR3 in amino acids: CASRTAGGVYEQYF. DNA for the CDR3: TGCGCCAGCAGGACCGCGGGCGGGGTCTACGAGCAGTACTTC.

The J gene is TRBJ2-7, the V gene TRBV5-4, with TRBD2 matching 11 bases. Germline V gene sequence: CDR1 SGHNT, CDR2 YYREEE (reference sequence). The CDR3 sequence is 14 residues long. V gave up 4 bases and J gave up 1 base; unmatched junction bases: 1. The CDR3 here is CASSLAGGSYEQYF. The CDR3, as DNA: TGTGCCAGCAGCCTAGCGGGAGGATCCTACGAGCAGTACTTC.

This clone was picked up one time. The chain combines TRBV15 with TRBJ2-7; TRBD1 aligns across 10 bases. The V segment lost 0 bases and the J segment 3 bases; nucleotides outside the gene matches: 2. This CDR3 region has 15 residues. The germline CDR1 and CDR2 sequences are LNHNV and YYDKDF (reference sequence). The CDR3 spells CATSRDRDRGYEQYF. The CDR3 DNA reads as TGTGCCACCAGCAGAGACCGGGACAGGGGCTACGAGCAGTACTTC.

The CDR3 coding sequence is TGTGCCAGCAGGACAGGGGGAGATACGCAGTATTTT. Translated, it gives CASRTGGDTQYF. The V call is TRBV2, the J call TRBJ2-3, with 9 bases lining up with TRBD1. The CDR3 is 12 residues long. Germline CDR1 and CDR2: SNHLY and FYNNEI. V was clipped by 6 bases and J by 5 bases; unmatched bases: 0.

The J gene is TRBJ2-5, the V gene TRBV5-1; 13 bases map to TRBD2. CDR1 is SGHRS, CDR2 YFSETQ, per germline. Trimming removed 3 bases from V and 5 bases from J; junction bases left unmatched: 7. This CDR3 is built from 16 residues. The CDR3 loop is CASSSGTSGIGETQYF. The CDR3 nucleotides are TGCGCCAGCAGCTCCGGGACTAGCGGGATAGGTGAGACCCAGTACTTC. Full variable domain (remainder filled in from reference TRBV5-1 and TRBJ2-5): KAGVTQTPRYLIKTRGQQVTLSCSPISGHRSVSWYQQTPGQGLQFLFEYFSETQRNKGNFPGRFSGRQFSNSRSEMNVSTLELGDSALYLCASSSGTSGIGETQYFGPGTRLLVL.

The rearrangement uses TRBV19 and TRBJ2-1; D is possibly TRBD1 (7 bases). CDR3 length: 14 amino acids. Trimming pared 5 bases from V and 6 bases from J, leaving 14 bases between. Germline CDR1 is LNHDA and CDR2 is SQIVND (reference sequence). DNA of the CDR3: TGTGCCAGTAGTCCCCGCGGGACAGTCAATGAGCAGTTCTTC. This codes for CASSPRGTVNEQFF.

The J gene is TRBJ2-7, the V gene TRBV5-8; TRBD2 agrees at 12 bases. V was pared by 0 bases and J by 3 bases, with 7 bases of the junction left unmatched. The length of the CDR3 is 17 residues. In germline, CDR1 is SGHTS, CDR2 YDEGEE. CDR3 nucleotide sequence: TGTGCCAGCAGCTTGGTTTTGACTAGCGGGAGTCTCTACGAGCAGTACTTC. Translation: CASSLVLTSGSLYEQYF.